This passage covers 20 T cell receptor beta chains from one sample sequenced in a study of shared clonotypes between healthy human individuals. Sequencing used immunoSEQ multiplex PCR; TCRdb keeps in-frame clones, though not all of them. The sample lists 190,000 or so clones, approximately 60% occurring once. The sample consisted of memory CD4+ T cells sorted from blood. The subset was: CD45RA-negative fraction. All receptors come from a man aged 30-40 years in good health.

This clone was observed many times. The chain is built from TRBV28 and TRBJ2-1; D call uncertain. The germline V gene has CDR1 MDHEN and CDR2 SYDVKM. V was shortened by 5 bases and J by 6 bases, with 11 bases between the two germline ends. The CDR3 spans 13 residues. This chain's CDR3 is CASSVWVGNEQFF. CDR3 sequence (DNA): TGTGCCAGCAGTGTCTGGGTGGGCAATGAGCAGTTCTTC.

The chain employs TRBV7-2 and TRBJ2-5; 10 bases are shared with TRBD1. V was pared by 0 bases and J by 3 bases, with 1 base of the junction left unmatched. The CDR3 contains 15 residues. Germline V gene data show CDR1 as SGHTA and CDR2 as FQGNSA. The CDR3 DNA follows: TGTGCCAGCAGCTTAGCCGGGACAGGGGAAGAGACCCAGTACTTC. This translates into CASSLAGTGEETQYF.

The genes are TRBV25-1 and TRBJ2-1; 12 nucleotides agree with TRBD2. The CDR3 sequence is 16 residues long. CDR1 and CDR2 from the germline V gene are MGHDK and SYGVNS. The V segment lost 1 base and the J segment 10 bases; nucleotides outside the gene matches: 8. CDR3 sequence (DNA): TGTGCCAGCAGTGAATGGTTGGCTAGCGGGAGGGCCGAGCAGTTCTTC. Its protein product is CASSEWLASGRAEQFF.

The chain couples TRBV4-1 to TRBJ1-4; D is perhaps TRBD1 (6 bases). The CDR3 extends over 16 amino acids. Germline CDR1 reads MGHRA; CDR2 reads YSYEKL. The V and J ends lost 2 bases and 7 bases respectively, with 17 bases between them. CDR3 bases: TGCGCCAGCAGCCAACACCCCCCAGGGGTTACTGAAAAACTGTTTTTT. It specifies CASSQHPPGVTEKLFF.

This chain connects TRBV15 to TRBJ2-1; 7 bases align to TRBD2. Per the germline V gene, CDR1 is LNHNV and CDR2 is YYDKDF (reference sequence). The ends lost 4 bases at V and 1 base at J; junction bases unmatched: 4. The length of the CDR3 is 15 residues. In nucleotides, the CDR3 is TGTGCCACCAGCATTGCGGGAGCTTCCTACAATGAGCAGTTCTTC. This encodes CATSIAGASYNEQFF.

This clone was seen more than once but under ten times. V is TRBV2 and J is TRBJ2-7, with D tentatively TRBD1 (6 bases). Looked up from germline, CDR1 is SNHLY and CDR2 is FYNNEI. This CDR3 region has 15 residues. The V end was cut by 3 bases, the J end by 4 bases, with 16 bases between. The CDR3 region is CASSDFRGAPYEQYF. The CDR3 DNA reads as TGTGCCAGCAGTGATTTCAGGGGCGCGCCATACGAGCAGTACTTC.

The chain recombines TRBV5-3 with TRBJ2-3; possibly TRBD1 or TRBD2 for D (5 bases each). TRBV5-3 is designated an ORF whose function remains uncertain. CDR3 size: 15 residues. V was trimmed by 1 base and J by 4 bases, leaving 13 bases between them. The CDR3 sequence is CARSLKGPPPDTQYF. The DNA for the CDR3 is TGTGCCAGAAGCTTGAAGGGACCCCCGCCAGATACGCAGTATTTT.

This clone was recorded a few times. This chain links TRBV2 with TRBJ2-7; D may be TRBD2 (6 bases). The CDR3 sequence is 15 residues long. The germline CDR1 and CDR2 sequences are SNHLY and FYNNEI. V lost 3 bases and J 0 bases, leaving 12 bases between the germline ends. The CDR3 protein is CASSESAGSSYEQYF. The CDR3 nucleotides read TGTGCCAGCAGTGAGTCCGCGGGGTCCTCCTACGAGCAGTACTTC.

The CDR3 sequence: CASRPGTSAYNEQFF. The CDR3, as DNA: TGTGCCAGCAGACCCGGGACTAGCGCCTACAATGAGCAGTTCTTC. V gene TRBV27 combines with J gene TRBJ2-1; the match to TRBD2 covers 10 bases. Germline V gene data show CDR1 as MNHEY and CDR2 as SMNVEV (reference sequence). This CDR3 is 15 amino acids long. The V segment lost 6 bases and the J segment 2 bases; nucleotides outside the gene matches: 4.

CDR3 protein: CASSLAFTGEVYNEQFF. In nucleotides, the CDR3 is TGTGCCAGCAGCTTAGCTTTCACGGGGGAGGTATACAATGAGCAGTTCTTC. This chain uses TRBV7-2 with TRBJ2-1; D may be TRBD2 (6 bases). Germline lookup yields CDR1 SGHTA and CDR2 FQGNSA. This CDR3 contains 17 residues. Trimming left V 0 bases short and J 4 bases short, with 16 bases between.

This clone appeared many times. The chain has TRBV2 and TRBJ2-5; D unresolved. Germline V CDR1 and CDR2: SNHLY, FYNNEI. The CDR3 is 11 residues long. The V and J ends lost 10 bases and 2 bases respectively, with 8 bases between them. The CDR3 sequence: CATSFQETQYF. The CDR3 DNA reads as TGTGCCACCTCGTTTCAAGAGACCCAGTACTTC. The variable domain in full, with the rest retrieved from reference TRBV2 and TRBJ2-5, is EPEVTQTPSHQVTQMGQEVILRCVPISNHLYFYWYRQILGQKVEFLVSFYNNEISEKSEIFDDQFSVERPDGSNFTLKIRSTKLEDSAMYFCATSFQETQYFGPGTRLLVL.

The J gene is TRBJ2-7, the V gene TRBV28; D may match TRBD1 or TRBD2 (5 bases each). V was clipped by 1 base and J by 6 bases, with 13 bases between them. The germline CDR1 and CDR2 sequences are MDHEN and SYDVKM. The CDR3 covers 14 residues. The CDR3: CASSLSGTYSEQYF. The CDR3, as DNA: TGTGCCAGCAGTTTATCGGGGACGTATAGCGAGCAGTACTTC.

V is TRBV2 and J is TRBJ2-2; 7 positions agree with TRBD2. V lost 11 bases to trimming and J lost 3 bases; unmatched junction nucleotides: 9. CDR1 is SNHLY, CDR2 FYNNEI, per germline. The CDR3 spans 14 residues. The CDR3 sequence is CACRGRAYTGELFF. The DNA for the CDR3 is TGTGCCTGTAGAGGGAGGGCCTACACCGGGGAGCTGTTTTTT.

The CDR3 coding sequence is TGCAGCGTCCCAAATACAGGCGACTCTGGAAACACCATATATTTT. It specifies CSVPNTGDSGNTIYF. The rearrangement uses TRBV29-1 and TRBJ1-3, with D perhaps TRBD1 (5 bases). V shed 6 bases and J shed 0 bases, with 15 bases lying between them. The germline gives CDR1 SQVTM, CDR2 ANQGSEA. The CDR3 loop spans 15 amino acids. The whole variable domain, remainder taken from reference TRBV29-1 and TRBJ1-3, is SAVISQKPSRDICQRGTSLTIQCQVDSQVTMMFWYRQQPGQSLTLIATANQGSEATYESGFVIDKFPISRPNLTFSTLTVSNMSPEDSSIYLCSVPNTGDSGNTIYFGEGSWLTVV.

The chain uses TRBV7-3 and TRBJ2-3; D perhaps matches TRBD2 (6 bases). The germline V and J ends were trimmed by 6 bases and 1 base, with 11 bases remaining between them. Per germline, CDR1 SGHTA and CDR2 FQGTGA. The CDR3 is 14 amino acids. In DNA form, the CDR3 reads TGTGCCAGCAGTTATACGGGAGGCACAGATACGCAGTATTTT. This codes for CASSYTGGTDTQYF.

The chain employs TRBV11-3 and TRBJ2-1; 7 positions match TRBD2. Germline V gene data show CDR1 as SGHNT and CDR2 as YENEEA. The V and J ends lost 1 base and 9 bases, in that order; junction bases with no gene match: 6. This CDR3 comprises 14 residues. This CDR3 reads CASSLAGGSGEQFF. CDR3 sequence (DNA): TGTGCCAGCAGCTTAGCGGGGGGAAGTGGTGAGCAGTTCTTC.

The V call is TRBV9, the J call TRBJ2-5, with a tentative D call TRBD1 (6 bases). The CDR3 consists of 14 residues. Germline V gives CDR1 SGDLS, CDR2 YYNGEE. Trimming removed 4 bases from V and 9 bases from J, with 19 bases in between. The CDR3 spells CASSPRDTVGAQYF. The CDR3 DNA follows: TGTGCCAGCAGCCCACGGGACACCGTGGGGGCCCAGTACTTC.

The chain carries TRBV11-2 and TRBJ1-1; 7 bases are shared with TRBD1. In germline, CDR1 is SGHAT, CDR2 FQNNGV. The CDR3 is made up of 15 amino acids. The J segment lost 0 bases and the V segment lost 5 bases, leaving 6 bases of the junction unmatched. The CDR3 sequence is CASSRQGGVNTEAFF. The CDR3 DNA reads TGTGCCAGCAGCCGACAGGGAGGGGTGAACACTGAAGCTTTCTTT.

This clone was counted ten times or more. V and J are TRBV19 and TRBJ1-2, with D possibly matching TRBD1 (5 bases). From germline, CDR1 is LNHDA and CDR2 SQIVND (reference sequence). CDR3 size: 15 residues. V lost 7 bases, J lost 2 bases, and 17 bases lay in between. The CDR3 DNA reads TGTGCCAGTACCACGGGGACGGAGGGAAACTATGGCTACACCTTC. Its protein is CASTTGTEGNYGYTF. Using reference TRBV19 and TRBJ1-2 for the parts outside the CDR3, the full variable domain is DGGITQSPKYLFRKEGQNVTLSCEQNLNHDAMYWYRQDPGQGLRLIYYSQIVNDFQKGDIAEGYSVSREKKESFPLTVTSAQKNPTAFYLCASTTGTEGNYGYTFGSGTRLTVV.

This chain uses TRBV6-5 with TRBJ2-7; D might be TRBD2 (5 bases). There are 14 residues in the CDR3. CDR1 and CDR2 (germline): MNHEY, SVGAGI. Trimming pared 8 bases from V and 4 bases from J, leaving 18 bases between. The CDR3: CASAKAAGKYEQYF. In DNA form, the CDR3 reads TGTGCCAGCGCCAAGGCAGCCGGGAAGTACGAGCAGTACTTC.